Detailed here is one T cell receptor (beta chain). This CDR3 comprises 18 residues. Trimming took off 3 bases at V and 0 bases at J, with 15 bases between the two ends. In germline, CDR1 is KGHSH, CDR2 LQKENI. This sample was taken from a study of blood T cell repertoires in COVID-19. Study details: Acute-phase and convalescent COVID-19 samples originated in the United States, Italy and Spain.

Original processing notes: From reference gene primer amplification, estimates of nucleated cell counts were derived. Here immunoSEQ multiplex PCR was the method, and the copy in TCRdb shows in-frame clones only, minus some. Clone size and V and J calls were adopted from that table, with D and trimming inferred from the DNA. The repertoire has tens of thousands of clones, over 75% of them found once; the top ten carry about 13%. V gene TRBV18 combines with J gene TRBJ1-6; D unclear. The TCR comes from a human donor in a cohort sampled during active COVID-19. The specimen sequenced was peripheral blood. This chain's CDR3 is CASSPNGRAHSYNSPLHF. The CDR3 region has the DNA TGTGCCAGCTCACCCAACGGGAGAGCTCACTCCTATAATTCACCCCTCCACTTT. The full variable domain, in which reference TRBV18 and TRBJ1-6 provide the parts outside the CDR3, is NAGVMQNPRHLVRRRGQEARLRCSPMKGHSHVYWYRQLPEEGLKFMVYLQKENIIDESGMPKERFSAEFPKEGPSILRIQQVVRGDSAAYFCASSPNGRAHSYNSPLHFGNGTRLTVT.